Listed here are 29 T cell receptor beta chains from one sample, sequenced in a study of regulatory T cells in long-lasting Graves disease. The sample's time point: persistent/refractory GD, antithyroid drugs over 5 years with positive TRAb. From RNA extracted from PBMCs, the TCR library was made. Construction of TCR beta libraries relied on iRepertoire HTBI primers and on Arm-PCR targeting CDR3 regions. Each CDR3 protein gets one entry after TCRdb re-called the multiplex PCR reads with MiXCR. The sample has 390,000 or so distinct CDR3 sequences, 20% to 25% seen once. Sequenced material: peripheral blood mononuclear cells (PBMCs), taken when the disease was refractory, from a patient treated with antithyroid drugs. Source of these receptors: a woman between 40 and 50 years old with Graves disease.

In this sample, this clonotype turned up many times. This chain uses TRBV10-3 with TRBJ2-5; no clear D. The V end lost 4 bases, the J end lost 0 bases, and 9 bases lay between the germline ends. CDR3 length: 14 amino acids. The germline V gene has CDR1 ENHRY and CDR2 SYGVKD. Here the CDR3 reads CAISVLGYQETQYF. Written as DNA, the CDR3 is TGTGCCATCAGTGTGTTGGGGTACCAAGAGACCCAGTACTTC.

The CDR3 bases are TGTGCCATCAGTTCGACAGGTAACTATGGCTACACCTTC. Encoded protein: CAISSTGNYGYTF. This chain connects TRBV10-3 to TRBJ1-2, with TRBD1 as a possible D gene (6 bases). Germline CDR1 ENHRY, CDR2 SYGVKD. The CDR3 has 13 amino acids. V shed 5 bases and J shed 1 base, with 8 bases lying between them.

This chain connects TRBV4-1 to TRBJ2-5, with TRBD2 as a possible D gene (6 bases). The CDR3 is 18 residues long. Germline-derived CDR1 and CDR2 are MGHRA and YSYEKL. V lost 1 base and J 1 base, leaving 19 bases between the germline ends. Here the CDR3 reads CASSQVDPRLAPQETQYF. The CDR3 DNA reads as TGCGCCAGCAGCCAAGTCGACCCACGGCTAGCGCCCCAAGAGACCCAGTACTTC.

This clonotype has ten or more counts. The V and J genes are TRBV12-3 or TRBV12-4 and TRBJ2-2; 13 bases align to TRBD2. V lost 7 bases, J lost 6 bases, and 11 bases stayed unmatched. The CDR3 is 17 residues long. Here the CDR3 reads CASTRTSGSTNSGELFF. The CDR3 coding sequence is TGTGCCAGCACCCGGACTAGCGGGAGCACAAACTCCGGGGAGCTGTTTTTT.

This clonotype appeared a single time. A much larger clone differs by one base, so this may be a read error. The V gene is TRBV6-1, the J gene TRBJ2-7, with a possible D match to TRBD2 (6 bases). The J call is doubtful: the DNA matches TRBJ2-5 better. This CDR3 has 17 residues. Germline V CDR1 and CDR2: MNHNS, SASEGT. In nucleotides, the CDR3 is TGTGTCAGCAGCTGGAGGGCGGAGGAACTGGTACAAGAGACCCAGTACTTC. Translated, it gives CVSSWRAEELVQETQYF.

This clonotype was counted a few times. The chain joins TRBV7-9 to TRBJ2-7; tentatively, D is TRBD1 (5 bases). CDR3 size: 13 residues. Per the germline V gene, CDR1 is SEHNR and CDR2 is FQNEAQ (reference sequence). The V end was cut by 2 bases, the J end by 2 bases, with 7 bases between. The CDR3 is CASSLRQTYEQYF. CDR3 sequence (DNA): TGTGCCAGCAGCTTACGACAGACCTACGAGCAGTACTTC.

This clonotype was seen more than once but under ten times. CDR3 sequence: CASSPPDSQETQYF. The CDR3 bases are TGTGCCAGCAGCCCCCCGGACAGCCAAGAGACCCAGTACTTC. V and J are TRBV7-9 and TRBJ2-5; D may be TRBD1 (6 bases). CDR1 is SEHNR and CDR2 is FQNEAQ in the germline V gene (reference sequence). V lost 5 bases and J 1 base, leaving 11 bases between the germline ends. The CDR3 consists of 14 residues. Using reference TRBV7-9 and TRBJ2-5 for the parts outside the CDR3, the full variable domain is DTGVSQNPRHKITKRGQNVTFRCDPISEHNRLYWYRQTLGQGPEFLTYFQNEAQLEKSRLLSDRFSAERPKGSFSTLEIQRTEQGDSAMYLCASSPPDSQETQYFGPGTRLLVL.

There are a few counts of this clonotype. V is TRBV12-3 or TRBV12-4 and J is TRBJ2-7; D may be TRBD2 (5 bases). The ends were cut back, 11 bases at V and 0 bases at J, with 14 bases in the middle. The CDR3 length is 13 residues. CDR3 bases: TGTGCCTCGAGGACTTCAAGCTCCTACGAGCAGTACTTC. Protein: CASRTSSSYEQYF.

The chain is built from TRBV14 and TRBJ2-7; 13 bases align to TRBD2. Germline V lookup: CDR1 SGHDN, CDR2 FVKESK. The CDR3 has 15 amino acids. The junction had 7 bases not matched to a gene; V was cut back by 8 bases and J by 3 bases. CDR3 DNA sequence: TGTGCCAGCGGCCTTGGACTAGCGGGAGTCTACGAGCAGTACTTC. Amino acids: CASGLGLAGVYEQYF. Full variable domain (outside the CDR3, taken from reference TRBV14 and TRBJ2-7): EAGVTQFPSHSVIEKGQTVTLRCDPISGHDNLYWYRRVMGKEIKFLLHFVKESKQDESGMPNNRFLAERTGGTYSTLKVQPAELEDSGVYFCASGLGLAGVYEQYFGPGTRLTVT.

V is TRBV20-1 and J is TRBJ2-1; the match to TRBD2 covers 7 bases. Germline V lookup: CDR1 DFQATT, CDR2 SNEGSKA (reference sequence). The V gene end was trimmed by 2 bases and the J gene end by 0 bases; junction bases not matched to a gene: 13. The CDR3 has 18 residues. The CDR3 bases are TGCAGTGCTAGATCGGGACTGGAGCGGGGAAGCTCCTACAATGAGCAGTTCTTC. Its translation: CSARSGLERGSSYNEQFF.

At least ten counts were recorded for this clonotype. The J gene is TRBJ2-7, the V gene TRBV29-1; no reliable D call. The CDR3 covers 12 residues. CDR1 is SQVTM, CDR2 ANQGSEA, per germline. With 4 bases removed from V and 7 bases from J, the gap between germline ends came to 14 bases. The CDR3 protein is CSVGTGLGEQYF. The CDR3 bases are TGCAGCGTTGGGACCGGGCTAGGGGAGCAGTACTTC.

This clonotype was detected many times. The chain employs TRBV2 and TRBJ2-5; tentatively, D is TRBD2 (6 bases). The CDR3 runs to 16 residues. Germline V gene data show CDR1 as SNHLY and CDR2 as FYNNEI. With 0 bases removed from V and 3 bases from J, the gap between germline ends came to 14 bases. CDR3 nucleotides: TGTGCCAGCAGTGAAGCGGTCCCTCAGCGGGAAGAGACCCAGTACTTC. Amino acid sequence: CASSEAVPQREETQYF.

The chain couples TRBV10-3 to TRBJ2-1, with TRBD1 matching over 8 bases. CDR3 size: 15 residues. Germline V gives CDR1 ENHRY, CDR2 SYGVKD. The V and J ends lost 7 bases and 4 bases, in that order; junction bases with no gene match: 9. CDR3 amino acids: CAITGDRDRYNEQFF. The CDR3, as DNA: TGTGCCATCACCGGGGACCGGGACAGGTACAATGAGCAGTTCTTC.

This clonotype has at least ten counts. The rearrangement joins TRBV6-2 or TRBV6-3 to TRBJ2-5; D gene uncertain. Deletions cut 0 bases from V and 5 bases from J, with 7 bases between. This CDR3 has 13 amino acids. Per the germline V gene, CDR1 is MNHEY and CDR2 is SVGEGT. CDR3: CASSYSVRETQYF. In nucleotides, the CDR3 is TGTGCCAGCAGTTACTCGGTGCGGGAGACCCAGTACTTC.

This rearrangement joins TRBV28 to TRBJ2-7; no reliable D call. The germline CDR1 and CDR2 sequences are MDHEN and SYDVKM. This CDR3 contains 18 residues. V lost 8 bases and J lost 0, with 26 bases in between. CDR3 residues: CASSPLSSRPRSSYEQYF. The CDR3, as DNA: TGTGCCAGCTCACCACTCTCATCGCGGCCCAGGAGCTCCTACGAGCAGTACTTC. The whole variable domain, remainder taken from reference TRBV28 and TRBJ2-7, is DVKVTQSSRYLVKRTGEKVFLECVQDMDHENMFWYRQDPGLGLRLIYFSYDVKMKEKGDIPEGYSVSREKKERFSLILESASTNQTSMYLCASSPLSSRPRSSYEQYFGPGTRLTVT.

This chain joins TRBV2 and TRBJ2-2, with 9 nucleotides matching TRBD2. Germline V gene lookup returns CDR1 SNHLY and CDR2 FYNNEI. This CDR3 has 17 residues. V trimming: 2 bases; J trimming: 3 bases; junction bases outside the gene matches: 7. The CDR3 loop reads CASSELGVAGDTGELFF. CDR3 sequence (DNA): TGTGCCAGCAGTGAACTTGGAGTAGCGGGAGACACCGGGGAGCTGTTTTTT.

This clonotype has more than one count but fewer than ten. This CDR3 reads CASSLTEADRYEQYF. The CDR3 bases are TGTGCCAGCAGCCTGACAGAGGCAGACAGATACGAGCAGTACTTC. This rearrangement joins TRBV7-9 to TRBJ2-7; possibly TRBD1 for D (5 bases). This CDR3 has 15 amino acids. The V end was cut by 5 bases, the J end by 4 bases, with 18 bases between. The germline V gene encodes CDR1 SEHNR and CDR2 FQNEAQ (reference sequence).

This clonotype was seen ten or more times. The rearrangement uses TRBV2 and TRBJ1-1; D unclear. The germline V and J ends were trimmed by 6 bases and 0 bases, with 8 bases remaining between them. CDR3 length: 13 residues. Germline assignment: CDR1 SNHLY and CDR2 FYNNEI. The CDR3 is CASSGQVNTEAFF. Here the CDR3 DNA reads TGTGCCAGCAGCGGGCAGGTGAACACTGAAGCTTTCTTT.

The chain has TRBV12-3 or TRBV12-4 and TRBJ1-3; a weak D match, TRBD1 (5 bases). Trimming took 6 bases from V and 2 from J, leaving 14 bases between them. The CDR3 spans 15 residues. The CDR3 reads CASSRGGGTGNTIYF. The DNA of the CDR3 is TGTGCCAGCAGCCGGGGGGGGGGAACTGGAAACACCATATATTTT.

The chain couples TRBV5-1 to TRBJ2-1, with 9 bases lining up with TRBD2. Germline-derived CDR1 and CDR2 are SGHRS and YFSETQ. The CDR3 runs 15 residues. Trimming took 3 bases from V and 3 from J; bases not matched to a gene: 4. CDR3 sequence: CASSWTSDIYNEQFF. The DNA for the CDR3 is TGCGCCAGCAGCTGGACTAGCGACATCTACAATGAGCAGTTCTTC. The full variable domain, in which reference TRBV5-1 and TRBJ2-1 provide the parts outside the CDR3, is KAGVTQTPRYLIKTRGQQVTLSCSPISGHRSVSWYQQTPGQGLQFLFEYFSETQRNKGNFPGRFSGRQFSNSRSEMNVSTLELGDSALYLCASSWTSDIYNEQFFGPGTRLTVL.

The chain combines TRBV5-5 with TRBJ2-7, with D perhaps given as TRBD1 or TRBD2 (5 bases each). V was pared by 5 bases and J by 3 bases, with 21 bases between. Germline assignment: CDR1 SGHKS and CDR2 YYEKEE (reference sequence). The CDR3 length is 16 residues. The CDR3 bases are TGTGCCAGCAGTTTGAACGGGGCTAGAATTTTCTACGAGCAGTACTTC. Encoded protein: CASSLNGARIFYEQYF.

The chain links TRBV29-1 to TRBJ1-4; D call uncertain. Trimming pared 7 bases from V and 5 bases from J, leaving 5 bases between. The CDR3 spans 10 residues. Per germline, CDR1 SQVTM and CDR2 ANQGSEA. CDR3 coding DNA: TGCAGCGCACAAAATGAAAAACTGTTTTTT. Its translation is CSAQNEKLFF. Looking up the rest from reference TRBV29-1 and TRBJ1-4 gives the full variable domain: SAVISQKPSRDICQRGTSLTIQCQVDSQVTMMFWYRQQPGQSLTLIATANQGSEATYESGFVIDKFPISRPNLTFSTLTVSNMSPEDSSIYLCSAQNEKLFFGSGTQLSVL.

This clonotype appeared many times. The genes are TRBV20-1 and TRBJ2-5, with 7 bases lining up with TRBD1. Losses at the gene ends were 6 bases for V and 5 bases for J; bases not matched to a gene: 15. Germline-derived CDR1 and CDR2 are DFQATT and SNEGSKA (reference sequence). This CDR3 contains 15 residues. CDR3 sequence reads: CSAPDIYRGRETQYF. CDR3 bases: TGCAGTGCCCCTGATATATACAGGGGAAGGGAGACCCAGTACTTC.

V usage is TRBV4-1 and J usage is TRBJ1-4; a weak D match, TRBD1 (6 bases). V dropped 1 base and J dropped 10 bases, with 16 bases sitting between them. The CDR3 length is 15 residues. Germline assignment: CDR1 MGHRA and CDR2 YSYEKL. CDR3 region: CASSQVGDKVGKLFF. The CDR3 coding sequence is TGCGCCAGCAGCCAAGTAGGGGACAAGGTCGGAAAACTGTTTTTT.

The table lists this clonotype with many counts. The chain combines TRBV28 with TRBJ2-6; D might be TRBD1 (6 bases). Germline CDR1 and CDR2: MDHEN and SYDVKM. The V and J ends lost 6 bases and 2 bases respectively, with 17 bases between them. The CDR3 is 17 residues long. Here the CDR3 reads CASRDRLRLAGANVLTF. The CDR3 region has the DNA TGTGCCAGCAGAGACAGGTTACGGCTCGCTGGGGCCAACGTCCTGACTTTC.

A remark on this clonotype: One end of the junction does not line up with germline, which may come from a read error. The gene calls are TRBV6-5 and TRBJ1-6; weak D call: TRBD1 (5 bases). This CDR3 contains 14 residues. From germline, CDR1 is MNHEY and CDR2 SVGAGI. In DNA form, the CDR3 reads TGTGCCAGCAGTTTCAGGGTTTTAGAGGCCCCCCCCCACTTT. The encoded protein is CASSFRVLEAPPHF.

This clonotype was observed at least ten times. The V and J genes are TRBV12-3 or TRBV12-4 and TRBJ2-7; tentative D call: TRBD2 (6 bases). This CDR3 is 15 amino acids long. V lost 1 base, J lost 3 bases, and 13 bases lay in between. CDR3 sequence (DNA): TGTGCCAGCAGTTTAGGTTGGCGGGGTGACTACGAGCAGTACTTC. The encoded protein is CASSLGWRGDYEQYF.

Comment on this clonotype: The germline gene is not matched at one end of the junction; a read error may be the cause. This chain uses TRBV2 with TRBJ2-2; 8 bases align to TRBD1. Germline V CDR1 and CDR2: SNHLY, FYNNEI. The CDR3 totals 16 residues. The CDR3 loop is CVSSDYRTGFSGELFF. The CDR3 nucleotides read TGTGTCAGCAGTGATTACAGGACAGGGTTTTCCGGGGAGCTGTTTTTT.

The chain carries TRBV4-1 and TRBJ2-5; 7 nucleotides match TRBD2. The CDR3 consists of 14 residues. With V trimmed by 5 bases and J by 5 bases, 8 bases remained unmatched. CDR1 is MGHRA, CDR2 YSYEKL, per germline. In nucleotides, the CDR3 is TGCGCCAGCAGCTATCGGGGGGTCGAGGAGACCCAGTACTTC. It specifies CASSYRGVEETQYF.